One and the same sample provided the 28 T cell receptor beta chains below, sequenced in a study of cytomegalovirus exposure and HLA in healthy donors. PCR involved 60 Vbeta and 13 Jbeta primers. Assay: immunoSEQ multiplex PCR; the TCRdb copy retains only in-frame clones and omits some. The sample yields about 230,000 clones, around 80% seen once. The sample taken for sequencing was PBMCs. Receptors originate from a boy aged 5-17 years in good health and CMV-seronegative.

The chain has TRBV5-4 and TRBJ2-5, with 9 bases identical to TRBD2. V lost 1 base to trimming and J lost 5 bases; unmatched junction nucleotides: 12. The CDR3 loop spans 17 amino acids. CDR1 and CDR2 from the germline V gene are SGHNT and YYREEE (reference sequence). CDR3 in amino acids: CASSLMASGAPGETQYF. In DNA, the CDR3 is TGTGCCAGCAGCTTGATGGCTAGCGGGGCCCCTGGGGAGACCCAGTACTTC.

Only one count was recorded for this clone. Additional DNA sequences in this sample encode the identical CDR3. The chain combines TRBV27 with TRBJ2-1; D is unresolved. Germline loops: CDR1 MNHEY, CDR2 SMNVEV (reference sequence). V was clipped by 3 bases and J by 4 bases, with 10 bases between them. The CDR3 spans 14 residues. Here the CDR3 DNA reads TGTGCCAGCAGTTTGGGCACGGCTTACAATGAGCAGTTCTTC. This sequence encodes CASSLGTAYNEQFF.

The chain has TRBV19 and TRBJ2-5; tentatively, D is TRBD1 (5 bases). The CDR3 length is 13 residues. Germline CDR1 LNHDA, CDR2 SQIVND (reference sequence). Trimming removed 5 bases at V and 1 base at J, with 8 bases between. CDR3 in amino acids: CASSRDSQETQYF. The DNA for the CDR3 is TGTGCCAGTAGTCGAGACAGCCAAGAGACCCAGTACTTC. Looking up the rest from reference TRBV19 and TRBJ2-5 gives the full variable domain: DGGITQSPKYLFRKEGQNVTLSCEQNLNHDAMYWYRQDPGQGLRLIYYSQIVNDFQKGDIAEGYSVSREKKESFPLTVTSAQKNPTAFYLCASSRDSQETQYFGPGTRLLVL.

The V and J genes are TRBV5-1 and TRBJ2-5; D is perhaps TRBD2 (5 bases). The CDR3 spans 15 residues. Per the germline V gene, CDR1 is SGHRS and CDR2 is YFSETQ. Trimming left V 0 bases short and J 2 bases short, with 11 bases between. The CDR3 DNA reads as TGCGCCAGCAGCTTGGGCGGCGGGCCGCAAGAGACCCAGTACTTC. Translating gives CASSLGGGPQETQYF.

V and J are TRBV9 and TRBJ1-1; D remains ambiguous. The CDR3 sequence is 13 residues long. The V gene lost 5 bases and the J gene lost 0 bases, with 8 bases spanning the gap. CDR1 SGDLS and CDR2 YYNGEE come from the germline V gene. For the CDR3, the DNA is TGTGCCAGCAGGGGAGGAGTGAACACTGAAGCTTTCTTT. Its translation is CASRGGVNTEAFF.

The chain has TRBV19 and TRBJ2-3, with 11 bases fitting TRBD2. Germline CDR1 LNHDA, CDR2 SQIVND (reference sequence). The CDR3 has 16 residues. Losses at the gene ends were 7 bases for V and 2 bases for J; bases not matched to a gene: 8. The CDR3 DNA sequence: TGTGCCAGTAAGCCTCGACTAGCGGGGTACACAGATACGCAGTATTTT. Protein sequence: CASKPRLAGYTDTQYF.

This clone showed up just once. The chain has TRBV30 and TRBJ2-7; TRBD1 matches at 8 bases. V lost 8 bases to trimming and J lost 5 bases; unmatched junction nucleotides: 5. Germline V gene lookup returns CDR1 GTSNPN and CDR2 SVGIG (reference sequence). The length of the CDR3 is 11 residues. For the CDR3, the DNA is TGTGCCCAACAGGGGGGCCACGAGCAGTACTTC. It specifies CAQQGGHEQYF.

The chain employs TRBV7-2 and TRBJ1-4; the match to TRBD1 covers 9 bases. Germline V gene sequence: CDR1 SGHTA, CDR2 FQGNSA. The CDR3 extends over 15 amino acids. Unmatched junction bases numbered 9, after V lost 5 bases and J lost 8 bases. The CDR3 bases are TGTGCCAGCAGCCCTGGGACAGGGTATCGAGAAAAACTGTTTTTT. Translation: CASSPGTGYREKLFF.

The rearrangement uses TRBV11-2 and TRBJ2-1; 7 bases match TRBD2. V shed 0 bases and J 4 bases; nucleotides not matched to a gene: 3. Looked up from germline, CDR1 is SGHAT and CDR2 is FQNNGV. The CDR3 length is 15 residues. In nucleotides, the CDR3 is TGTGCCAGCAGCTTAGACGGGGGGTTGTACAATGAGCAGTTCTTC. This gives the protein CASSLDGGLYNEQFF.

The V and J genes are TRBV4-1 and TRBJ2-7; D not resolved. The CDR3 has 14 amino acids. Germline CDR1 reads MGHRA; CDR2 reads YSYEKL. V gave up 1 base and J gave up 5 bases, with 12 bases separating them. The chain's CDR3 is CASSQASVPDEQYF. The DNA of the CDR3 is TGCGCCAGCAGCCAAGCCTCAGTCCCTGACGAGCAGTACTTC.

This chain connects TRBV7-9 to TRBJ2-1; no reliable D call. Trimming pared 1 base from V and 3 bases from J, leaving 10 bases between. Germline-derived CDR1 and CDR2 are SEHNR and FQNEAQ (reference sequence). There are 15 residues in the CDR3. For the CDR3, the DNA is TGTGCCAGCAGCTTAGTATTAGCCTACTACAATGAGCAGTTCTTC. It yields the protein CASSLVLAYYNEQFF.

This clone has a handful of counts. The chain is built from TRBV11-3 and TRBJ2-4, with D possibly being TRBD2 (5 bases). Per the germline V gene, CDR1 is SGHNT and CDR2 is YENEEA. V was shortened by 0 bases and J by 0 bases, with 9 bases between the two germline ends. The CDR3 contains 16 residues. The CDR3 DNA reads TGTGCCAGCAGCTTAGACCCGGGAATAGCCAAAAACATTCAGTACTTC. Translated, it gives CASSLDPGIAKNIQYF.

Comment on this clone: The same CDR3 also results from other DNA sequences found in this sample. CDR3 residues: CASSLDSGGYNEQFF. CDR3 DNA sequence: TGTGCCAGCAGCTTGGATAGCGGGGGCTACAATGAGCAGTTCTTC. The chain carries TRBV5-4 and TRBJ2-1; 9 bases are shared with TRBD2. Per the germline V gene, CDR1 is SGHNT and CDR2 is YYREEE (reference sequence). V trimming: 0 bases; J trimming: 3 bases; junction bases outside the gene matches: 1. This CDR3 comprises 15 residues.

V usage is TRBV7-9 and J usage is TRBJ2-7, with TRBD1 as a possible D gene (6 bases). This CDR3 spans 14 amino acids. Trimming cost V 2 bases and J 6 bases, with 14 bases left between them. Germline values: CDR1 SEHNR, CDR2 FQNEAQ (reference sequence). The CDR3 DNA reads TGTGCCAGCAGCTTACTGAACAGGGTCACCGAGCAGTACTTC. Protein product: CASSLLNRVTEQYF.

The table lists this clone with a few counts. V and J are TRBV27 and TRBJ1-5; 7 nucleotides match TRBD1. CDR1 is MNHEY and CDR2 is SMNVEV in the germline V gene (reference sequence). The ends lost 3 bases at V and 2 bases at J; junction bases unmatched: 4. This CDR3 spans 15 amino acids. This chain's CDR3 is CASSFQGGGNQPQHF. The DNA for the CDR3 is TGTGCCAGCAGTTTCCAGGGGGGCGGCAATCAGCCCCAGCATTTT.

This sequence joins TRBV11-3 and TRBJ1-2; no firm D call. CDR1 is SGHNT, CDR2 YENEEA, per germline. The CDR3 is 12 amino acids. The V gene lost 1 base and the J gene lost 9 bases, with 9 bases spanning the gap. The CDR3 DNA follows: TGTGCCAGCAGCTTAGGGGAGTCGAGCTACACCTTC. Encoded protein: CASSLGESSYTF.

The chain recombines TRBV9 with TRBJ2-2; a possible D gene is TRBD1 (7 bases). The V gene's germline CDR1 is SGDLS and CDR2 YYNGEE. Trimming removed 3 bases at V and 6 bases at J, with 15 bases between. The CDR3 runs 15 residues. DNA of the CDR3: TGTGCCAGCAGCGCCAACAGGGGCGGGGCCGGGGAGCTGTTTTTT. Translated: CASSANRGGAGELFF.

The table lists this clone with a few counts. The chain links TRBV4-1 to TRBJ2-5; 7 bases fit TRBD2. Trimming removed 4 bases from V and 5 bases from J; junction bases left unmatched: 7. In germline, CDR1 is MGHRA, CDR2 YSYEKL. The CDR3 loop spans 14 amino acids. The CDR3 is CASSPRTRRETQYF. In nucleotides, the CDR3 is TGCGCCAGCAGCCCAAGGACTAGGAGGGAGACCCAGTACTTC.

DNA for the CDR3: TGTGCCAGCGGGACATATGGACTGAATAGCAATCAGCCCCAGCATTTT. Residues: CASGTYGLNSNQPQHF. V is TRBV5-6 and J is TRBJ1-5, with D possibly being TRBD1 (6 bases). CDR1 is SGHDT, CDR2 YYEEEE, per germline. Trimming left V 7 bases short and J 0 bases short, with 17 bases between. The CDR3 sequence is 16 residues long.

The chain recombines TRBV7-8 with TRBJ1-3, with unresolved D. Per germline, CDR1 SGHVS and CDR2 FQNEAQ. Trimming left V 7 bases short and J 4 bases short, with 5 bases between. The CDR3 loop spans 11 amino acids. CDR3 sequence: CASTPGNTIYF. CDR3 bases: TGTGCCAGCACCCCAGGAAACACCATATATTTT. Variable domain in full (rest from reference TRBV7-8 and TRBJ1-3): GAGVSQSPRYKVAKRGQDVALRCDPISGHVSLFWYQQALGQGPEFLTYFQNEAQLDKSGLPSDRFFAERPEGSVSTLKIQRTQQEDSAVYLCASTPGNTIYFGEGSWLTVV.

CDR3 nucleotide sequence: TGTGCCAGCTTCCCAGCGGGTGGCACAGATACGCAGTATTTT. Translation: CASFPAGGTDTQYF. The gene calls are TRBV18 and TRBJ2-3; D might be TRBD2 (6 bases). V was cut by 7 bases and J by 1 base, with 12 bases left in between. Germline lookup yields CDR1 KGHSH and CDR2 LQKENI. The CDR3 runs 14 residues.

The chain recombines TRBV11-2 with TRBJ1-2, with D unclear. The CDR3 loop spans 16 amino acids. Trimming shortened V by 2 bases and J by 0 bases, and 13 bases separated the two germline ends. Germline V lookup: CDR1 SGHAT, CDR2 FQNNGV. This CDR3 reads CASSLRSFGANYGYTF. The CDR3 coding sequence is TGTGCCAGCAGCTTAAGGAGCTTCGGGGCTAACTATGGCTACACCTTC. The full variable domain, in which reference TRBV11-2 and TRBJ1-2 provide the parts outside the CDR3, is EAGVAQSPRYKIIEKRQSVAFWCNPISGHATLYWYQQILGQGPKLLIQFQNNGVVDDSQLPKDRFSAERLKGVDSTLKIQPAKLEDSAVYLCASSLRSFGANYGYTFGSGTRLTVV.

This chain uses TRBV25-1 with TRBJ2-5; 9 bases line up with TRBD1. This CDR3 is built from 13 residues. V gave up 5 bases and J gave up 5 bases; unmatched junction bases: 3. CDR1 and CDR2 from the germline V gene are MGHDK and SYGVNS. CDR3 coding DNA: TGTGCCAGCAGTCCCGGACAGGGGGAGACCCAGTACTTC. Its translation: CASSPGQGETQYF.

This clone came up a few times. The chain joins TRBV5-1 to TRBJ1-2; TRBD1 matches at 7 bases. The V segment lost 4 bases and the J segment 4 bases; nucleotides outside the gene matches: 10. The germline V gene has CDR1 SGHRS and CDR2 YFSETQ. The CDR3 sequence is 15 residues long. CDR3 in amino acids: CASSQGQSVLYGYTF. The DNA of the CDR3 is TGCGCCAGCAGCCAGGGACAGTCAGTCCTCTATGGCTACACCTTC.

This clone occurred once. The chain has TRBV5-1 and TRBJ1-1; 8 bases agree with TRBD1. CDR3 length: 14 amino acids. The ends lost 7 bases at V and 0 bases at J; junction bases unmatched: 5. The germline CDR1 and CDR2 sequences are SGHRS and YFSETQ. CDR3 sequence: CASRDRQMNTEAFF. CDR3 nucleotides: TGCGCCAGCCGGGACAGGCAAATGAACACTGAAGCTTTCTTT.

The chain has TRBV6-1 and TRBJ2-3; a weak D match, TRBD2 (5 bases). The ends were cut back, 2 bases at V and 6 bases at J, with 15 bases in the middle. Per germline, CDR1 MNHNS and CDR2 SASEGT. The CDR3 contains 15 residues. CDR3 in DNA: TGTGCCAGCAGTGAAAACCGGGCCCGCGGGGATACGCAGTATTTT. Translated: CASSENRARGDTQYF.

The CDR3 region is CASSQVVISPYNEQFF. Written as DNA, the CDR3 is TGCGCCAGCAGCCAAGTAGTCATATCTCCTTACAATGAGCAGTTCTTC. V is TRBV4-1 and J is TRBJ2-1; D remains ambiguous. Germline loops: CDR1 MGHRA, CDR2 YSYEKL. Trimming left V 1 base short and J 4 bases short, with 14 bases between. The CDR3 has 16 amino acids.

The V and J genes are TRBV5-4 and TRBJ1-4; 10 nucleotides agree with TRBD1. The CDR3 spans 18 residues. CDR1 is SGHNT, CDR2 YYREEE, per germline (reference sequence). Losses at the gene ends were 0 bases for V and 3 bases for J; bases not matched to a gene: 8. The CDR3 region is CASSLGGQGIVANEKLFF. DNA of the CDR3: TGTGCCAGCAGCTTGGGGGGACAGGGGATTGTGGCTAATGAAAAACTGTTTTTT. Looking up the rest from reference TRBV5-4 and TRBJ1-4 gives the full variable domain: ETGVTQSPTHLIKTRGQQVTLRCSSQSGHNTVSWYQQALGQGPQFIFQYYREEENGRGNFPPRFSGLQFPNYSSELNVNALELDDSALYLCASSLGGQGIVANEKLFFGSGTQLSVL.